This T cell receptor (beta chain) was captured in a study of blood T cell repertoires in COVID-19. Study at large: Material from acute and convalescent COVID-19 was sourced from the United States, Italy and Spain.

This clone has at least ten counts. In the study's own analysis: Estimation of nucleated cell counts was performed using reference gene primer amplification. TCRdb's table, derived via immunoSEQ multiplex PCR, lists solely in-frame clones and lacks some. V, J and clone size are taken as reported in that table, and D and trimming were inferred from the DNA itself. The sample holds about 200,000 clones, roughly 85% seen once. The germline CDR1 and CDR2 sequences are LNHDA and SQIVND (reference sequence). V was clipped by 3 bases and J by 0 bases, with 12 bases between them. This CDR3 has 16 residues. The recovered donors of Cohort 3 showed two negative PCRs, clearance, or symptom resolution.

V gene TRBV19 combines with J gene TRBJ2-1, with D possibly being TRBD1 (6 bases). The receptor was isolated from a man aged 40-55 years who had recovered from COVID-19. Source material: PBMCs or T cells enriched from blood (not recorded which). The CDR3 here is CASSIQGSSSYNEQFF. CDR3 bases: TGTGCCAGTAGTATCCAGGGGTCGAGCTCCTACAATGAGCAGTTCTTC.